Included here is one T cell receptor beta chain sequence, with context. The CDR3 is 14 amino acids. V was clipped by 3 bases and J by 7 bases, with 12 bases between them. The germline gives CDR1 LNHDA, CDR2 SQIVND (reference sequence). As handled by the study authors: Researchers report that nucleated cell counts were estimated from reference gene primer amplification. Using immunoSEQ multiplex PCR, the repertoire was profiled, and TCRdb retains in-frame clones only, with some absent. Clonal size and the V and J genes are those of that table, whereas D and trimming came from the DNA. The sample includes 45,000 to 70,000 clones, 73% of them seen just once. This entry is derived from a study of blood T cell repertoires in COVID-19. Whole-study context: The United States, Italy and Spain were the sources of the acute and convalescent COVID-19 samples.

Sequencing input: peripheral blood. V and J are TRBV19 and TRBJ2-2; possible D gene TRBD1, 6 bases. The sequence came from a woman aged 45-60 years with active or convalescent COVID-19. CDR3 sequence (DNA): TGTGCCAGTAGTATCCAGGGGTCCAACGGGGAGCTGTTTTTT. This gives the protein CASSIQGSNGELFF.